This TCR beta chain was identified in a study of T-cell reconstitution after alpha-beta-depleted transplantation in children. This clonotype was recorded at least ten times. In germline, CDR1 is SGHRS, CDR2 YFSETQ. The CDR3 spans 13 residues. Trimming left V 0 bases short and J 5 bases short, with 8 bases between. A TCRbeta library incorporating unique molecular identifiers was prepared. MiXCR, applied by TCRdb to the PCR reads, yields one record per CDR3 protein. This table holds just over 350,000 distinct CDR3 sequences, 10% to 15% found once. The TCR was taken from a human donor who donated a stem cell graft to a child with Fanconi anemia. Sample: PBMCs, taken from the stem cell graft. This rearrangement joins TRBV5-1 to TRBJ2-5; no clear D gene. The CDR3: CASSLVGWETQYF. The CDR3 nucleotides are TGCGCCAGCAGCTTGGTTGGTTGGGAGACCCAGTACTTC.